This T cell receptor (beta chain) was documented in a study of blood T cell repertoires in COVID-19. The CDR3 loop spans 15 amino acids. J gave up 2 bases and V 4 bases, and 6 bases lay outside the gene matches. CDR1 and CDR2 (germline): SGHDT, YYEEEE. Recruitment covered about two dozen US areas and drew participants whose ages spanned roughly 18 to 90 years. Clinical histories supplied by participants themselves formed the basis of cohort assignment. Only in-frame clones appear in the TCRdb table, and some are missing; sequencing was by immunoSEQ multiplex PCR. The sample yields hundreds of thousands of clones, around nine tenths seen once.

The clonotype was recovered from a man in his 60s who had recovered from COVID-19. The J gene is TRBJ2-5, the V gene TRBV5-6; 9 bases line up with TRBD1. Sequenced material: PBMCs or T cells enriched from blood (not recorded which). CDR3 nucleotide sequence: TGTGCCAGCAGCCCATGGACAGGGGTACAAGAGACCCAGTACTTC. Its protein product is CASSPWTGVQETQYF.